This T cell receptor beta chain stems from a study of cytomegalovirus exposure and HLA in healthy donors. Study-wide context: An analysis done earlier identified 120 million or so unique TCR beta sequences from approximately 200 million T cells.

The sample holds a few counts of this clone. Its antigen is still unknown. The PCR made use of 60 Vbeta and 13 Jbeta primers. Sequenced by immunoSEQ multiplex PCR; TCRdb stores in-frame clones only, minus some. The sample holds some 160,000 clones; about 74% are singletons and the top ten take 1.5% to 2%. Broader study findings: In a later analysis, donors in an Asian-associated ancestry cluster reportedly had fewer N-insertions in productive TCRs than the cohort mean. Follow-up analysis seemed to connect common viral pathogens with several of the most significant clusters identified.

This sequence originates from a woman between 35 and 50 years old in good health and CMV-seronegative. The source material was PBMCs.

DNA for the CDR3: TGTGCCAGCAGCTTGGCGAACACAGGCCTGAACACTGAAGCTTTCTTT. This sequence encodes CASSLANTGLNTEAFF. The V gene is TRBV5-4, the J gene TRBJ1-1, with a possible D match to TRBD1 (5 bases). Germline assignment: CDR1 SGHNT and CDR2 YYREEE (reference sequence). V gave up 0 bases and J gave up 0 bases, with 12 bases separating them. The CDR3 loop spans 16 amino acids.